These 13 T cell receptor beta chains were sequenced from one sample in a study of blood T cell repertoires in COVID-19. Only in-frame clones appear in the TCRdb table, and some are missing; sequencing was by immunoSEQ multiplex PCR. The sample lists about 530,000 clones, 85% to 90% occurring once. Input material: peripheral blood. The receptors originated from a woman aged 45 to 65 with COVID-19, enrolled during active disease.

The CDR3: CASSQTESQPQHF. CDR3 coding DNA: TGTGCCAGCAGTCAGACGGAGAGTCAGCCCCAGCATTTT. The V and J genes are TRBV7-9 and TRBJ1-5; D is unclear. The CDR3 loop spans 13 amino acids. V was trimmed by 6 bases and J by 6 bases, leaving 12 bases between them. Per germline, CDR1 SEHNR and CDR2 FQNEAQ (reference sequence).

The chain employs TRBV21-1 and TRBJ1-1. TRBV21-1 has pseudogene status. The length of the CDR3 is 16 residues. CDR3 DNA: TGTGCCAGCAGCCCCGGGGGGGGACGAGTGAACACTGAAGCTTTCTTT. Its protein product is CASSPGGGRVNTEAFF.

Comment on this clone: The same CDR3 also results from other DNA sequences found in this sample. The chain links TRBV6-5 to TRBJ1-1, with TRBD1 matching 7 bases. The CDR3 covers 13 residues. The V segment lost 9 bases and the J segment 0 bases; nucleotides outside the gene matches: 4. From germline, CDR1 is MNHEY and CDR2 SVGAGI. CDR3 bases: TGTGCCAGTCGACAGGGTTTGAACACTGAAGCTTTCTTT. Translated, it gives CASRQGLNTEAFF.

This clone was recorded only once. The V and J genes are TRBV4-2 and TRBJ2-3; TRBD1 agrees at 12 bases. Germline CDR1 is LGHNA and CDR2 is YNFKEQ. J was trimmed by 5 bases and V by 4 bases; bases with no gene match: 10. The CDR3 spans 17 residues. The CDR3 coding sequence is TGTGCCAGCAGCCCCCTCGGGGGACAGGGGGCGAGAGATACGCAGTATTTT. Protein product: CASSPLGGQGARDTQYF.

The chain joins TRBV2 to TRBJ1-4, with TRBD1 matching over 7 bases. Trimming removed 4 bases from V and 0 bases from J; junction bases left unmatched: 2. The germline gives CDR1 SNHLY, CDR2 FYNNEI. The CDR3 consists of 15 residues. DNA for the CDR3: TGTGCCAGCAGTGCAGGGGGGTCAACTAATGAAAAACTGTTTTTT. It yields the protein CASSAGGSTNEKLFF.

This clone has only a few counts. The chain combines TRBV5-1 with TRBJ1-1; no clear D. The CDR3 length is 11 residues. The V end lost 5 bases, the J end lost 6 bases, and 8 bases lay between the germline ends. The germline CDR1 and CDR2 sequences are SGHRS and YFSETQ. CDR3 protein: CASRAEAEAFF. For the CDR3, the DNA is TGCGCCAGCAGGGCCGAGGCTGAAGCTTTCTTT.

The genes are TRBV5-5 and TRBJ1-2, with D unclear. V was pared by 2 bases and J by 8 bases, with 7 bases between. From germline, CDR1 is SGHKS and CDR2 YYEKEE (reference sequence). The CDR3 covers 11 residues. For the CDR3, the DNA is TGTGCCAGCAGCTTAAGCAACGGCTACACCTTC. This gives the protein CASSLSNGYTF.

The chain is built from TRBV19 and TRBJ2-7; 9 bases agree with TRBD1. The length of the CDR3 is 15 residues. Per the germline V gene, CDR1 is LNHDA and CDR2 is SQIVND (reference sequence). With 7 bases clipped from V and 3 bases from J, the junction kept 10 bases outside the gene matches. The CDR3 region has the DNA TGTGCCAGTACCCTGAAAGGACAGGGGAACTACGAGCAGTACTTC. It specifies CASTLKGQGNYEQYF.

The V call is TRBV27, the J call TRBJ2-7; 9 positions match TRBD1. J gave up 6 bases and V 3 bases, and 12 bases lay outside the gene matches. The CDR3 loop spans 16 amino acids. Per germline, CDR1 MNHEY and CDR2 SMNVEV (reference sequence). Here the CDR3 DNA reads TGTGCCAGCAGTTTCACCACCGGGACAGGGTACCGCGAGCAGTACTTC. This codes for CASSFTTGTGYREQYF.

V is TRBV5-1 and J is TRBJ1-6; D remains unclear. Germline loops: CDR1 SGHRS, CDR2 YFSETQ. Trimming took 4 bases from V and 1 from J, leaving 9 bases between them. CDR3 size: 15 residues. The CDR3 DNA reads TGCGCCAGCAGCCGGTCACAGTCCTATAATTCACCCCTCCACTTT. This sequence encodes CASSRSQSYNSPLHF.

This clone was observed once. CDR3 nucleotides: TGCAGCGCCTATCGCGAGCAGTTCTTC. Translating it yields CSAYREQFF. This chain links TRBV29-1 with TRBJ2-1; D uncertain. CDR1 and CDR2 from the germline V gene are SQVTM and ANQGSEA. Between the trimmed V and J ends, which lost 7 bases and 10 bases, there was a span of 8 bases. The CDR3 has 9 residues.

This chain's CDR3 is CASSLEVRETEQFF. Written as DNA, the CDR3 is TGTGCCAGCAGCTTAGAGGTGAGGGAGACTGAGCAGTTCTTC. The V call is TRBV11-2, the J call TRBJ2-1; perhaps TRBD2 as D (5 bases). Trimming pared 0 bases from V and 9 bases from J, leaving 12 bases between. The CDR3 is 14 amino acids. Looked up from germline, CDR1 is SGHAT and CDR2 is FQNNGV.

The CDR3 DNA follows: TGTGCCAGTAAGGGGGATTGGCAGGATAATTCACCCCTCCACTTT. Translated, it gives CASKGDWQDNSPLHF. V and J are TRBV19 and TRBJ1-6, with D possibly matching TRBD1 (6 bases). This CDR3 contains 15 residues. Germline CDR1 reads LNHDA; CDR2 reads SQIVND (reference sequence). V gave up 7 bases and J gave up 5 bases, with 15 bases separating them.